Listed here is a single T cell receptor beta chain. Antigen specificity is unknown. This entry belongs to a study of cytomegalovirus exposure and HLA in healthy donors. Points from the study as a whole: Indistinguishable V segments, including TRBV6-2 and TRBV6-3, were excluded. Across donors, presence/absence analyses took sequencing depth to be roughly uniform. HLA allele associations emerged for around 15,000 TCR beta sequences in a later analysis, at 0.05 false discovery rate.

The PCR ran on 60 Vbeta and 13 Jbeta primers. Only in-frame clones appear in the TCRdb table, and some are missing; sequencing was by immunoSEQ multiplex PCR. The table has fewer than 90,000 clones, roughly 77% seen once. Germline V lookup: CDR1 SGHTA, CDR2 FQGNSA. The V segment lost 5 bases and the J segment 8 bases; nucleotides outside the gene matches: 12. The CDR3 totals 15 residues. This TCR was sampled from a middle-aged woman in good health and CMV-seropositive. The gene calls are TRBV7-2 and TRBJ2-1; 7 bases align to TRBD2. The sequencing sample was made of PBMCs. CDR3 amino acids: CASSPLRGSVDEQFF. CDR3 nucleotide sequence: TGTGCCAGCAGCCCCCTTCGCGGGAGTGTGGATGAGCAGTTCTTC.